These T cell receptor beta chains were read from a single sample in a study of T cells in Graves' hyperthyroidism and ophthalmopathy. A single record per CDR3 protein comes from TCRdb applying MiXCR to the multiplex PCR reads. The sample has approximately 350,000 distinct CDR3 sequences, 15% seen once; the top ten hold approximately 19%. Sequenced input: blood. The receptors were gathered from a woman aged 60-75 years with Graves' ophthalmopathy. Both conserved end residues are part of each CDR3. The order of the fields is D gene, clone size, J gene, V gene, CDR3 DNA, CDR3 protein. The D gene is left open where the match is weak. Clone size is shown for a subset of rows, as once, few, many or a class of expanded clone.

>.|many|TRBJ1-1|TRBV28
TGTGCCAGCAGTCCGCCAGGCCGAGGAACTGAAGCTTTCTTT
CASSPPGRGTEAFF
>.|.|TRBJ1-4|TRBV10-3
TGTGCCATCAGGCCTGTGGACGGCGAAAAACTGTTTTTT
CAIRPVDGEKLFF
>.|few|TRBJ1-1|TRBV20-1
TGCAGTGCGGCGGACGGGCGCGGCACTGAAGCTTTCTTT
CSAADGRGTEAFF
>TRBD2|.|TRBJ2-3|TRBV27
TGTGCCAGCAGTTTATCGGCGGGAGCCGCCACAGATACGCAGTATTTT
CASSLSAGAATDTQYF
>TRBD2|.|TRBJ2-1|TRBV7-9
TGTGCCAGCAGCTTAGTTTATGGGCCTATCGGCGGGGGGAATGAGCAGTTCTTC
CASSLVYGPIGGGNEQFF
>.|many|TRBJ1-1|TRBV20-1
TGCAGTGGCCTTGGGGCTCGAAACACTGAAGCTTTCTTT
CSGLGARNTEAFF
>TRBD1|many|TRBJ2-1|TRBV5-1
TGCGCCAGCAGCGCAGGACAGGGGGCCTCCTACAATGAGCAGTTCTTC
CASSAGQGASYNEQFF
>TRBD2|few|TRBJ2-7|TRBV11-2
TGTGCCAGCAGCTCGACTAGCGAGTCCTACGAGCAGTACTTC
CASSSTSESYEQYF
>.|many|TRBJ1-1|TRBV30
TGTGCCTGGAACAGGGCGATGAACACTGAAGCTTTCTTT
CAWNRAMNTEAFF
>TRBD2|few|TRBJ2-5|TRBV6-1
TGTGCCAGCAGCCCCCTCGGGGGGTTCCAGACCCAGTACTTC
CASSPLGGFQTQYF
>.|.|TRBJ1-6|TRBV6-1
TGTGCCACCCTAAGCGGGGGCTTGGGATCACCCCTCCACTTT
CATLSGGLGSPLHF
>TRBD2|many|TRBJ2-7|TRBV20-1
TGCAGTGCTAAGGGGAGCGGGAGCTGGTACGAGCAGTACTTC
CSAKGSGSWYEQYF
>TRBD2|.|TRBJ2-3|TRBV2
TGTGCCAGCAGTGGTCTAGCGGGAGGGCCTAGGGCAGATACGCAGTATTTT
CASSGLAGGPRADTQYF
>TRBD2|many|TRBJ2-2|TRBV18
TGTGCCAGCTCTCAACTAGCGGGAGCGGGGGAGCTGTTTTTT
CASSQLAGAGELFF
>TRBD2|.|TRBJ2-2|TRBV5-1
TGCGCCAGCAGCCTCGGACTAGCGGCGCTCACCGGGGAGCTGTTTTTT
CASSLGLAALTGELFF
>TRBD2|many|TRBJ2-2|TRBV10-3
TGTGCCACCTCCTTCGGGGGGACCGGGGAGCTGTTTTTT
CATSFGGTGELFF
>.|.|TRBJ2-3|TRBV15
TGTGCCACCACCGCGGGGACGGACAGCACAGATACGCAGTATTTT
CATTAGTDSTDTQYF
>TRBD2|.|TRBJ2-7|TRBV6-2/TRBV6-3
TGTGCCAGCAGACCAGCGGGAGGGCGGGGGGGCGAGCAGTACTTC
CASRPAGGRGGEQYF
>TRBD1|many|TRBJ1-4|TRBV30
TGTGCCTGGAGTGTACGGGACAGAACAAAACTGTTTTTT
CAWSVRDRTKLFF
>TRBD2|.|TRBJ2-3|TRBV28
TGTGCCAGCAGTTCTTCCCCAGGACTAGCGGGAGGCACAGATACGCAGTATTTT
CASSSSPGLAGGTDTQYF
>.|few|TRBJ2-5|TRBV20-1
TGCAGTGCCTCGGGGCGGCGCCAACAAGAGACCCAGTACTTC
CSASGRRQQETQYF
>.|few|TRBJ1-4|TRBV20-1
TGCAGTGCGTCGGGACAAGACGAAAAACTGTTTTTT
CSASGQDEKLFF
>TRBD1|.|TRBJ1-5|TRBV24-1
TGTGCCACCAGTGATTTAGGGGACAGGGGGAGCGGTTCTCGCACGCCCCAGCATTTT
CATSDLGDRGSGSRTPQHF
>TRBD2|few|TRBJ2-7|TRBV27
TGTGCCAGCAGTTTAAGCGGGACCCCAGAGGGGGAGCAGTACTTC
CASSLSGTPEGEQYF
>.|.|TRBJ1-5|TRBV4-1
TGCGCCAGCAGCCAAGATCCGGGGTCTCTAAATCAGCCCCAGCATTTT
CASSQDPGSLNQPQHF
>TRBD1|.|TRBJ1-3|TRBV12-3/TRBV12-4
TGTGCCAGCAAAAGGACAGGGGTCTCTGGAAACACCATATATTTT
CASKRTGVSGNTIYF
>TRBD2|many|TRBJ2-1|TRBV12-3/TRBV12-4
TGTGCCAGCAGTTTAGCGGCGGGAGGGCCTTTTGAGCAGTTCTTC
CASSLAAGGPFEQFF
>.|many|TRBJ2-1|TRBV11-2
TGTGCCAGCAGCTCAACGGAGACAGTGTACAATGAGCAGTTCTTC
CASSSTETVYNEQFF
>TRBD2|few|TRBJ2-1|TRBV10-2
TGCGCCAGCAGTGACCCCGGGGCTAGCGGGAGGGGAAATGAGCAGTTCTTC
CASSDPGASGRGNEQFF
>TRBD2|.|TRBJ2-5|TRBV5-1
TGCGCCAGCAGCTCCGGGGGGAGCGGAAAAGAAGAGACCCAGTACTTC
CASSSGGSGKEETQYF
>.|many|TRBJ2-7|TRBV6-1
TGTGCCAGCTTGGACGTATACTCCTACGAGCAGTACTTC
CASLDVYSYEQYF
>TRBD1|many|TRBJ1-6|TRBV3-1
TGTGCCAGCAGCCAAGGGCAGGGGGGGAATTCACCCCTCCACTTT
CASSQGQGGNSPLHF
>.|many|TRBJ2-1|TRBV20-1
TGCAGTGCTAGAGGTACCCATGAGCAGTTCTTC
CSARGTHEQFF
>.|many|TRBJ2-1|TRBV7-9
TGTGCCAGCAGCCTCCCCGGAATCGGGACTGTCTACAATGAGCAGTTCTTC
CASSLPGIGTVYNEQFF
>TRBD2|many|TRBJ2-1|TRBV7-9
TGTGCCAGCAGCTTCTTAGCGGGAGGGCCCCACAATGAGCAGTTCTTC
CASSFLAGGPHNEQFF
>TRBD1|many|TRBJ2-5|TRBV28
TGTGCCAGCAGCCCCTCGGCCGGGACAGGAGAGACCCAGTACTTC
CASSPSAGTGETQYF
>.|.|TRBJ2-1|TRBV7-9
TGTGCCAGTGGCAACAATGAGCAGTTCTTC
CASGNNEQFF
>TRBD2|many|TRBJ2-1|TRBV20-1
TGCAGTGCCACACTAGCGGGAGAATGGAATGAGCAGTTCTTC
CSATLAGEWNEQFF
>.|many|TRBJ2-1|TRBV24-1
TGTGCCACCAGTGATTCGAACCTAGGACTCTCCTACAATGAGCAGTTCTTC
CATSDSNLGLSYNEQFF
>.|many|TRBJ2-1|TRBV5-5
TGTGCCAGCAGCTTCAAGGGCCTCAATGAGCAGTTCTTC
CASSFKGLNEQFF
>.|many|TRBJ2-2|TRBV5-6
TGTGCCAGCAGCCCCACTGCGGTCACCGGGGAGCTGTTTTTT
CASSPTAVTGELFF
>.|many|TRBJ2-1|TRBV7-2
TGTGCCAGCAGCTCCCTATATGAGCAGTTCTTC
CASSSLYEQFF
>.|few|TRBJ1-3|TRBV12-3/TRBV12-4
TGTGCCAGCAGTTTCCGGACAGTTGGAAACACCATATATTTT
CASSFRTVGNTIYF
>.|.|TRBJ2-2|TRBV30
TGTGCCTCCGCGGCGGGGCCCGGGGAGCTGTTTTTT
CASAAGPGELFF
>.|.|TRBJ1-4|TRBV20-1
TGCAGTGCTAGCCTGACAGATGAAAAACTGTTTTTT
CSASLTDEKLFF
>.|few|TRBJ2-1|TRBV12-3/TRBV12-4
TGTGCCAGCAGCCCCTGGAACAATGAGCAGTTCTTC
CASSPWNNEQFF
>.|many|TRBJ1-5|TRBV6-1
TGTGCCAGCAGATGGACAGGCAATCAGCCCCAGCATTTT
CASRWTGNQPQHF